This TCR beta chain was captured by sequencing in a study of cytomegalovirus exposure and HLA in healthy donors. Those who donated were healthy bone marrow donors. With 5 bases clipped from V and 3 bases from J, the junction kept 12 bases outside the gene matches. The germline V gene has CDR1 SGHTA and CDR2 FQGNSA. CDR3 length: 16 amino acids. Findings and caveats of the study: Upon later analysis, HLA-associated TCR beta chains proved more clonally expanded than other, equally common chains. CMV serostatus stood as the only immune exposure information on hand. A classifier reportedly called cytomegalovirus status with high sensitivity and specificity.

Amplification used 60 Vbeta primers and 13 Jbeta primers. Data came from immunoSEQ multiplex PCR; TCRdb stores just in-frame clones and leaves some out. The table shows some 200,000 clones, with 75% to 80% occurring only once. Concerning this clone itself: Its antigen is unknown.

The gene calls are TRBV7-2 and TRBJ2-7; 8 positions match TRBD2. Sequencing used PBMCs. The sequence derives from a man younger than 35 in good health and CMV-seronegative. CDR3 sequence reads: CASSRGGTSKSYEQYF. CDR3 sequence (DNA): TGTGCCAGCAGCCGCGGGGGGACTTCTAAAAGCTACGAGCAGTACTTC.